This TCR beta chain was obtained from a study of OX40 agonist ivuxolimab in advanced cancers. Study background: Clinicians treated patients with ivuxolimab, an agonistic anti-OX40 (CD134) antibody.

At cycle 4 day 1, cycle 7 day 1, and baseline, blood was sampled. Generated by immunoSEQ multiplex PCR, the TCRdb table keeps only in-frame clones and is missing some. The sample comprises 20,000 to 25,000 clones, approximately 85% of which are singletons, and more than 50% rests with the top ten. As for this clone: The antigen is undetermined.

From germline, CDR1 is KGHSH and CDR2 LQKENI. Trimming stripped 0 bases from V and 4 bases from J, with 9 bases between. The CDR3 consists of 14 residues. General observations from the study: Determination of antigen specificity was not performed for the expanded peripheral T cells.

The clonotype originates from an adult with an advanced solid tumor such as melanoma, head and neck, liver or kidney cancer. This sequence joins TRBV18 and TRBJ1-1; D might be TRBD1 (6 bases). The sample in question was CD4+ or CD8+ T cells sorted from blood, obtained in a trial of the OX40 agonist ivuxolimab. The CDR3 loop reads CASSPPGGATEAFF. CDR3 in DNA: TGTGCCAGCTCACCACCGGGGGGGGCCACTGAAGCTTTCTTT.